This T cell receptor (beta chain) was identified during a study of patients and donors after allogeneic stem cell transplantation. MiXCR, run by TCRdb on the RT-PCR reads, gives a single entry per CDR3 protein. The sample includes fewer than 75,000 distinct CDR3 sequences, about a quarter of them seen just once. Germline lookup yields CDR1 MNHNS and CDR2 SASEGT. V lost 2 bases, J lost 4 bases, and 5 bases stayed unmatched. CDR3 length equals 15 residues. The source is a human donor who was either an allogeneic HSCT recipient or a stem cell or donor lymphocyte infusion donor (not recorded which). It is not recorded whose cells these are; they may come from a transplant donor. The sequencing sample was made of blood, either unsorted or a sorted T cell fraction (not recorded which). The gene calls are TRBV6-1 and TRBJ2-3, with TRBD2 matching over 8 bases. DNA of the CDR3: TGTGCCAGCAGTGAACACGGGGGGGCGGCAGATACGCAGTATTTT. Translated: CASSEHGGAADTQYF.